This TCR beta chain stems from a study of regulatory T cells in long-lasting Graves disease. In this sample, this clonotype turned up many times. For TCR beta, libraries came from iRepertoire HTBI primers and Arm-PCR of CDR3 regions. TCRdb ran MiXCR on the multiplex PCR reads and lists one entry per CDR3 protein. This sample has 350,000 to 450,000 distinct CDR3 sequences; 15% occur once, and the top ten carry about 7.6%. The CDR3 extends over 14 amino acids. J was trimmed by 7 bases and V by 8 bases; bases with no gene match: 10. Germline CDR1 and CDR2: SNHLY and FYNNEI. Time point specified: newly diagnosed GD, antithyroid drugs for less than 3 months. Preparation of the TCR library used RNA extracted from PBMCs. The same specimen was also included in a second study, on T cells in Graves' hyperthyroidism and ophthalmopathy.

The receptor was derived from a woman in her 40s with Graves disease. This chain links TRBV2 with TRBJ1-4; 7 nucleotides line up with TRBD1. The input for sequencing was peripheral blood mononuclear cells (PBMCs), taken at new diagnosis, from a patient treated with antithyroid drugs. The CDR3 loop reads CASRGRQGTEKLFF. As DNA, the CDR3 is TGTGCCAGCCGAGGAAGACAGGGAACTGAAAAACTGTTTTTT.